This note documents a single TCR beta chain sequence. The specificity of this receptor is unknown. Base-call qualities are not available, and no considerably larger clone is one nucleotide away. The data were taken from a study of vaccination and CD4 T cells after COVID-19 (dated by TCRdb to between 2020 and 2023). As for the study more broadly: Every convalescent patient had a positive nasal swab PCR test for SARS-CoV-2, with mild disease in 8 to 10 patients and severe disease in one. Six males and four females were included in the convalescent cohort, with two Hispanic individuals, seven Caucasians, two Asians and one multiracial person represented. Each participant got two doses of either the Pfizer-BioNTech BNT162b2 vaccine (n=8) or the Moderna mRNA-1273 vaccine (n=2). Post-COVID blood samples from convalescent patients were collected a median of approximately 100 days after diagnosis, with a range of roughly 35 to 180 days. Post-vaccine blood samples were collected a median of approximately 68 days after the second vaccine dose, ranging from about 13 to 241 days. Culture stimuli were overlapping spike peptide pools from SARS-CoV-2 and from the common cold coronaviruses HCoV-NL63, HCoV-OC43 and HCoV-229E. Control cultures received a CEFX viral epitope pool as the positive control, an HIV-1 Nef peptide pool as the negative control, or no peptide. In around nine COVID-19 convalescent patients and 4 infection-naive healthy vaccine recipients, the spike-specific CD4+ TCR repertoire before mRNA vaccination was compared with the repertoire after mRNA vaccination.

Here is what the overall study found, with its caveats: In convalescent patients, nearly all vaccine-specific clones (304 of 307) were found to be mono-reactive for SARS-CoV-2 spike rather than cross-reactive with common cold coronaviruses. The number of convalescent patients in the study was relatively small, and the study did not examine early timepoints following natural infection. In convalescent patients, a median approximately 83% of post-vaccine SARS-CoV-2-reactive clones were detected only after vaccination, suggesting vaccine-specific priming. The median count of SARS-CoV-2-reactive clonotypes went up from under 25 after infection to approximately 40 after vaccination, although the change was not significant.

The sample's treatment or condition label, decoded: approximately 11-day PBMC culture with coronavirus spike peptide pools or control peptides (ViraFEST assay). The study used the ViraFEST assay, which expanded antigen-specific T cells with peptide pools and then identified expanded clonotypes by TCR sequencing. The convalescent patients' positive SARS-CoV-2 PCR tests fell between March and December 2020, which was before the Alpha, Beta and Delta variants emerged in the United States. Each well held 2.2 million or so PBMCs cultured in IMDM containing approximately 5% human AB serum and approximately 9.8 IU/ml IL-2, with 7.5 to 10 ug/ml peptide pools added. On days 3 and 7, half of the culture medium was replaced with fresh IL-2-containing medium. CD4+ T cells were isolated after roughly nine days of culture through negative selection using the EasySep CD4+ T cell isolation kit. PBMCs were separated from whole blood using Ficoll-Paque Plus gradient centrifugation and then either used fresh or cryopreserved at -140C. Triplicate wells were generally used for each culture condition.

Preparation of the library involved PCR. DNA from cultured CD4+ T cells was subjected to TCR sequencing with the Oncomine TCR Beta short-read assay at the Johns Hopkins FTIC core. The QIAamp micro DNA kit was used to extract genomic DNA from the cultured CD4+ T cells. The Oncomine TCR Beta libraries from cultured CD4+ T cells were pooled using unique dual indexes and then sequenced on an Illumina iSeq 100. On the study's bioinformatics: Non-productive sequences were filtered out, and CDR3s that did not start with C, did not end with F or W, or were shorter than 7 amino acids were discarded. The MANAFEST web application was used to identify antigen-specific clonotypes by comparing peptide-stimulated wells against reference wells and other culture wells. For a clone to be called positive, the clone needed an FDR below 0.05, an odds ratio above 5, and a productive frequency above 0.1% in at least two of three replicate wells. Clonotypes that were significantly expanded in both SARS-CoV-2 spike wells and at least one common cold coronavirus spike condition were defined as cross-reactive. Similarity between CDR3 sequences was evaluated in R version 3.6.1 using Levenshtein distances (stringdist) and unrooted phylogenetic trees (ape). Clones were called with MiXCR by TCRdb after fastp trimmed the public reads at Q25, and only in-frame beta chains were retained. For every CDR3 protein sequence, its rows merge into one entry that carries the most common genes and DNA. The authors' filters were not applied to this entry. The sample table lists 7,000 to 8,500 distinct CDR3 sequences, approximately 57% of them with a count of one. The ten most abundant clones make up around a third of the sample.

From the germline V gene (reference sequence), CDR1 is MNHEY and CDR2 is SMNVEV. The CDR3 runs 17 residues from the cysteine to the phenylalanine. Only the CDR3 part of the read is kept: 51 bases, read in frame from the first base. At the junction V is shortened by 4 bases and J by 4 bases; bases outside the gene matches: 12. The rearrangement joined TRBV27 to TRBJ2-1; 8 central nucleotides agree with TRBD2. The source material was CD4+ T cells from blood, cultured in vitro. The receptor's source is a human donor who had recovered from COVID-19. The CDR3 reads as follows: CASSSSEGSGTYNEQFF. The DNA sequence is TGTGCCAGCAGTTCCTCCGAGGGTAGCGGGACGTACAATGAGCAGTTCTTC.